A single count supports the clone carrying this TCR beta chain. Its antigen is still unknown. These data belong to a study of OX40 agonist ivuxolimab in advanced cancers. Study-level information: Dose-escalation patients suffered from hepatocellular carcinoma, melanoma, renal cell or head and neck cancer. Anti-PD-1, anti-PD-L1 or anti-CTLA-4 therapy given earlier was allowed, and around 40% had some. Findings of the study overall: Expanded clones were, on average, more numerous among CD8+ T cells than CD4+.

This table comes from immunoSEQ multiplex PCR, and its TCRdb copy is limited to in-frame clones, with some not included. Counted here are 70,000 or so clones, about 88% occurring once; the ten biggest clones make up 15% to 20%. V lost 0 bases and J 4 bases, leaving 10 bases between the germline ends. Germline loops: CDR1 SGDLS, CDR2 YYNGEE. The CDR3 totals 14 residues. On cycle 4 day 1 and cycle 7 day 1, as well as at baseline, blood was sampled. V is TRBV9 and J is TRBJ2-5; no definite D call. The specimen was CD4+ or CD8+ T cells sorted from blood, collected in a trial of the OX40 agonist ivuxolimab. This sequence was found in an adult with an advanced solid tumor such as melanoma, head and neck, liver or kidney cancer. The CDR3 region has the DNA TGTGCCAGCAGCGTAGATGGTCTGGCAGAGACCCAGTACTTC. Protein: CASSVDGLAETQYF.